The clone carrying this T cell receptor (beta chain) occurred many times. Its cognate antigen is unknown. The sample belongs to a study of blood T cells in healthy people across ages. The study's findings and limits: TCR beta diversity was tightly associated with the proportion of naive T cells. Calculation of diversity from one million T cells yielded estimates considered to be underestimates.

PCR was performed a second time for about 7 to 12 cycles using a sample-barcoded 5' primer and a J-beta primer mix. Each cDNA molecule, via a template-switch adaptor with 12 random nucleotides, was tagged. MiXCR was run by TCRdb on the 5' RACE reads, yielding one entry per CDR3 protein. The sample lists hundreds of thousands of distinct CDR3 sequences; approximately 30% were seen once. V lost 7 bases, J lost 6 bases, and 10 bases stayed unmatched. Per the germline V gene, CDR1 is MNHNY and CDR2 is SVGAGI (reference sequence). This CDR3 is 14 amino acids long. V is TRBV6-6 and J is TRBJ2-7; 9 nucleotides align to TRBD1. The source of this sequence is a woman aged 80 or older in good health. Sequenced: blood. CDR3 DNA: TGTGCCAGCATGAAGGGGGGACAGGGCGGCGAGCAGTACTTC. It specifies CASMKGGQGGEQYF.